The source of this T cell receptor beta chain is a study of blood T cell repertoires in COVID-19. Study in general: Spain, Italy and the United States supplied samples that represented acute and convalescent COVID-19.

In Seattle, patients joined the study during active infection and were tracked longitudinally. In the study's own analysis: The assay estimated nucleated cells by amplifying reference gene primers. The method was immunoSEQ multiplex PCR; TCRdb's version includes in-frame clones alone and lacks a portion of them. V, J and clone size are taken as reported in that table, and D and trimming were inferred from the DNA itself. The profile shows roughly 350,000 clones, more than 75% of them singletons. This CDR3 region has 16 residues. V was clipped by 5 bases and J by 2 bases; unmatched bases: 8. The germline V gene encodes CDR1 SGHNT and CDR2 YENEEA.

V usage is TRBV11-3 and J usage is TRBJ1-3; 8 bases line up with TRBD1. This receptor was obtained from a woman in her 50s with COVID-19, enrolled during active disease. The sequenced sample was peripheral blood. The CDR3 region is CASSLRDRSAGNTIYF. In DNA form, the CDR3 reads TGTGCCAGCAGCCTCCGGGACAGGTCTGCTGGAAACACCATATATTTT.